These 15 T cell receptor beta chains share one sample of origin, sequenced in a study of shared clonotypes between healthy human individuals. Sequencing used immunoSEQ multiplex PCR; TCRdb keeps in-frame clones, though not all of them. The table shows about 2.3 million clones, with more than 80% occurring only once. The source material was naive CD4+ T cells from PBMCs. Described subset: CD45RA+ positively selected. Every receptor here comes from a man aged 18-30 years in good health. Some clones in this sample may be carry-over from other donors' samples.

The chain employs TRBV5-1 and TRBJ2-2; D may be TRBD1 or TRBD2 (6 bases each). This CDR3 has 16 amino acids. V was pared by 0 bases and J by 1 base, with 10 bases between. Germline V gives CDR1 SGHRS, CDR2 YFSETQ. The CDR3 bases are TGCGCCAGCAGCTTGGGGACAGCGGGGAACACCGGGGAGCTGTTTTTT. Encoded protein: CASSLGTAGNTGELFF. The full variable domain, completed using reference TRBV5-1 and TRBJ2-2, is KAGVTQTPRYLIKTRGQQVTLSCSPISGHRSVSWYQQTPGQGLQFLFEYFSETQRNKGNFPGRFSGRQFSNSRSEMNVSTLELGDSALYLCASSLGTAGNTGELFFGEGSRLTVL.

This chain connects TRBV19 to TRBJ1-1, with 7 bases that match TRBD1. J gave up 7 bases and V 2 bases, and 7 bases lay outside the gene matches. The CDR3 is 14 amino acids. Germline V gene lookup returns CDR1 LNHDA and CDR2 SQIVND (reference sequence). CDR3 DNA: TGTGCCAGTAGTATACGAATGGGACAGCTTGAAGCTTTCTTT. Translated, it gives CASSIRMGQLEAFF.

The chain joins TRBV5-1 to TRBJ2-1; D remains ambiguous. V was shortened by 5 bases and J by 1 base, with 1 base between the two germline ends. From germline, CDR1 is SGHRS and CDR2 YFSETQ. This CDR3 has 11 amino acids. The CDR3 protein is CASRSYNEQFF. The CDR3 DNA is TGCGCCAGCAGGTCCTACAATGAGCAGTTCTTC.

The chain is built from TRBV28 and TRBJ2-7, with 9 bases fitting TRBD1. This CDR3 has 13 residues. Germline CDR1 and CDR2: MDHEN and SYDVKM. V lost 8 bases and J lost 5; bases outside the gene matches: 7. This CDR3 is CASAGTGFHEQYF. The CDR3 coding sequence is TGTGCCAGCGCCGGGACAGGGTTCCACGAGCAGTACTTC.

The rearrangement joins TRBV28 to TRBJ1-4; D remains ambiguous. From germline, CDR1 is MDHEN and CDR2 SYDVKM. Deletions cut 5 bases from V and 8 bases from J, with 18 bases between. This CDR3 is built from 15 residues. CDR3 protein: CASSGRPIEGEKLFF. CDR3 nucleotides: TGTGCCAGCAGTGGAAGACCCATCGAGGGAGAAAAACTGTTTTTT.

V gene TRBV19 combines with J gene TRBJ2-1; 9 bases are shared with TRBD1. CDR1 is LNHDA, CDR2 SQIVND, per germline (reference sequence). The ends lost 4 bases at V and 7 bases at J; junction bases unmatched: 8. This CDR3 contains 15 residues. The CDR3 DNA reads as TGTGCCAGTAGTACCCCGGGACAGGGCCGGAATGAGCAGTTCTTC. Its protein product is CASSTPGQGRNEQFF.

This chain connects TRBV7-9 to TRBJ2-5; TRBD2 matches 9 bases. Unmatched junction bases numbered 8, after V lost 1 base and J lost 5 bases. This CDR3 spans 16 amino acids. Germline V lookup: CDR1 SEHNR, CDR2 FQNEAQ (reference sequence). This chain's CDR3 is CASSLGIAGALETQYF. For the CDR3, the DNA is TGTGCCAGCAGCTTAGGGATAGCGGGAGCTCTGGAGACCCAGTACTTC.

This rearrangement joins TRBV30 to TRBJ2-7; 10 nucleotides line up with TRBD2. The CDR3 contains 17 residues. V dropped 4 bases and J dropped 2; count of bases not matched to a gene: 14. Germline loops: CDR1 GTSNPN, CDR2 SVGIG (reference sequence). The CDR3 DNA sequence: TGTGCCTGGAATTTTGGACTAGCGGCACAAATCACCTACGAGCAGTACTTC. Its translation is CAWNFGLAAQITYEQYF. The variable domain in full, completed from reference TRBV30 and TRBJ2-7, reads SQTIHQWPATLVQPVGSPLSLECTVEGTSNPNLYWYRQAAGRGLQLLFYSVGIGQISSEVPQNLSASRPQDRQFILSSKKLLLSDSGFYLCAWNFGLAAQITYEQYFGPGTRLTVT.

This clone has just one count. V usage is TRBV14 and J usage is TRBJ2-7; D ambiguous. The V gene lost 5 bases and the J gene lost 6 bases, with 14 bases spanning the gap. Germline V CDR1 and CDR2: SGHDN, FVKESK. The CDR3 runs 13 residues. This CDR3 reads CASSVGLAREQYF. CDR3 sequence (DNA): TGTGCCAGCAGCGTGGGCCTTGCCCGCGAGCAGTACTTC.

This chain links TRBV10-3 with TRBJ2-3, with a possible D match to TRBD2 (5 bases). Per germline, CDR1 ENHRY and CDR2 SYGVKD. V was shortened by 3 bases and J by 4 bases, with 17 bases between the two germline ends. The CDR3 loop spans 16 amino acids. CDR3 bases: TGTGCCATCAGTGACGCCTCCCTCGCGGGCGCAGATACGCAGTATTTT. It specifies CAISDASLAGADTQYF.

V gene TRBV5-8 combines with J gene TRBJ1-4; maybe TRBD1 (6 bases). Germline V lookup: CDR1 SGHTS, CDR2 YDEGEE. This CDR3 is built from 17 residues. The V end was cut by 2 bases, the J end by 3 bases, with 17 bases between. CDR3: CASSFTGGLWANEKLFF. CDR3 nucleotides: TGTGCCAGCAGCTTTACCGGGGGGCTTTGGGCTAATGAAAAACTGTTTTTT.

The V gene is TRBV30, the J gene TRBJ2-5; 10 bases align to TRBD2. TRBJ2-7 explains the end of the DNA better; the J call may be wrong. The germline V gene has CDR1 GTSNPN and CDR2 SVGIG (reference sequence). This CDR3 comprises 15 residues. The DNA of the CDR3 is TGTGCCTGGAGAAGGAGGGCTAGCGGGAGTCTCGAGCAGTACTTC. Amino acid sequence: CAWRRRASGSLEQYF.

A note on this clone: In the same sample, other DNA sequences code for this CDR3. The chain employs TRBV6-5 and TRBJ1-2; no clear D. Germline V lookup: CDR1 MNHEY, CDR2 SVGAGI. V was shortened by 6 bases and J by 2 bases, with 10 bases between the two germline ends. CDR3 length: 13 amino acids. The CDR3 spells CASRRTDNYGYTF. CDR3 nucleotide sequence: TGTGCCAGCAGGCGAACAGACAACTATGGCTACACCTTC.

This chain links TRBV11-2 with TRBJ1-2; D call uncertain. In germline, CDR1 is SGHAT, CDR2 FQNNGV. Trimming took 1 base from V and 3 from J, leaving 6 bases between them. The CDR3 length is 13 residues. CDR3 DNA sequence: TGTGCCAGCAGCTTAGCCGTCGACTATGGCTACACCTTC. The encoded protein is CASSLAVDYGYTF.

The CDR3 reads CASSPQGSPNEKLFF. The CDR3 nucleotides are TGTGCCAGCAGCCCTCAGGGTTCACCTAATGAAAAACTGTTTTTT. The chain joins TRBV7-2 to TRBJ1-4, with TRBD1 as a possible D gene (5 bases). The CDR3 is made up of 15 amino acids. Germline-derived CDR1 and CDR2 are SGHTA and FQGNSA. The ends were cut back, 5 bases at V and 3 bases at J, with 13 bases in the middle.